These 19 T cell receptor beta chains originate from one sample sequenced in a study of blood T cells in healthy people across ages. PCR was performed a second time for about 7 to 12 cycles using a sample-barcoded 5' primer and a J-beta primer mix. One entry per CDR3 protein results from TCRdb running MiXCR on the 5' RACE reads. The sample lists hundreds of thousands of distinct CDR3 sequences, around 49% seen once, with around 32% in the top ten. Specimen: blood. The receptors stem from a woman aged 60-75 years in good health.

Points on this clonotype: One end of the junction does not line up with germline, which may come from a read error. The V gene is TRBV7-8, the J gene TRBJ2-1; no clear D. Germline lookup yields CDR1 SGHVS and CDR2 FQNEAQ. This CDR3 region has 13 residues. CDR3 in DNA: TGTGCCGGCAGCTTCGCCTCCTACAATGAGCAGTTCTTC. Protein product: CAGSFASYNEQFF.

This clonotype appeared a few times. V usage is TRBV20-1 and J usage is TRBJ2-5; 7 bases match TRBD1. Trimming at V came to 6 bases and at J to 8 bases, leaving 18 bases not matched to a gene. The CDR3 consists of 15 residues. CDR1 DFQATT and CDR2 SNEGSKA come from the germline V gene (reference sequence). The CDR3 spells CSAKPPRDSPDTQYF. CDR3 nucleotides: TGCAGTGCCAAGCCCCCCCGGGACAGTCCGGACACCCAGTACTTC.

The table lists this clonotype with a few counts. The V call is TRBV20-1, the J call TRBJ1-4; 8 bases map to TRBD1. Germline lookup yields CDR1 DFQATT and CDR2 SNEGSKA (reference sequence). The CDR3 is 16 residues long. With 3 bases clipped from V and 7 bases from J, the junction kept 13 bases outside the gene matches. CDR3 coding DNA: TGCAGTGCTAGGGTCTGGCGACAGGGGAATTCTGAAAAACTGTTTTTT. It yields the protein CSARVWRQGNSEKLFF.

The rearrangement uses TRBV6-5 and TRBJ1-1; D remains ambiguous. CDR3 length equals 12 residues. V was clipped by 6 bases and J by 7 bases, with 12 bases between them. Germline values: CDR1 MNHEY, CDR2 SVGAGI. The CDR3 DNA sequence: TGTGCCAGCAGCCACCGGGAAAGTGAAGCTTTCTTT. This gives the protein CASSHRESEAFF.

This clonotype was counted only a few times. This chain uses TRBV5-1 with TRBJ1-1; a weak D match, TRBD1 (5 bases). V was cut by 5 bases and J by 4 bases, with 12 bases left in between. This CDR3 spans 13 amino acids. Per the germline V gene, CDR1 is SGHRS and CDR2 is YFSETQ. This chain's CDR3 is CASRRDSLTEAFF. Here the CDR3 DNA reads TGCGCCAGCAGACGTGACAGCCTCACTGAAGCTTTCTTT.

The chain uses TRBV9 and TRBJ2-7, with D perhaps TRBD1 (6 bases). This CDR3 spans 14 amino acids. Per the germline V gene, CDR1 is SGDLS and CDR2 is YYNGEE. Trimming took 4 bases from V and 0 from J, leaving 11 bases between them. CDR3 amino acids: CASSIRDTSYEQYF. CDR3 nucleotides: TGTGCCAGCAGCATCCGGGACACCTCCTACGAGCAGTACTTC.

The chain recombines TRBV15 with TRBJ1-6; no firm D call. In germline, CDR1 is LNHNV, CDR2 YYDKDF (reference sequence). The ends were cut back, 0 bases at V and 10 bases at J, with 7 bases in the middle. The CDR3 consists of 13 residues. The CDR3 DNA reads TGTGCCACCAGCAGAGATTCGGGCTCACCCCTCCACTTT. This gives the protein CATSRDSGSPLHF.

The V and J genes are TRBV20-1 and TRBJ1-6; D unresolved. In germline, CDR1 is DFQATT, CDR2 SNEGSKA (reference sequence). This CDR3 spans 15 amino acids. The V and J ends lost 6 bases and 2 bases respectively, with 14 bases between them. The CDR3 is CSALPRIAYNSPLHF. In nucleotides, the CDR3 is TGCAGTGCGTTGCCCAGGATCGCCTATAATTCACCCCTCCACTTT.

This chain uses TRBV7-2 with TRBJ2-1; tentatively, D is TRBD1 (6 bases). V lost 3 bases, J lost 4 bases, and 19 bases lay in between. Germline V lookup: CDR1 SGHTA, CDR2 FQGNSA. This CDR3 region has 17 residues. CDR3 loop: CASSLGPGQSPYNEQFF. The CDR3 DNA sequence: TGTGCCAGCAGCTTGGGGCCGGGACAATCACCGTACAATGAGCAGTTCTTC.

This clonotype occurred once. The chain carries TRBV27 and TRBJ2-7; 9 positions match TRBD2. The germline V gene encodes CDR1 MNHEY and CDR2 SMNVEV (reference sequence). The CDR3 is 15 amino acids. V trimming: 1 base; J trimming: 4 bases; junction bases outside the gene matches: 5. The CDR3 spells CASSLYLAGWYEQYF. The CDR3 coding sequence is TGTGCCAGCAGTTTATACCTAGCGGGATGGTACGAGCAGTACTTC.

In the case of this clonotype: A much larger clonotype is one base distant, so this may be a read error. V usage is TRBV7-2 and J usage is TRBJ2-3, with TRBD1 matching over 7 bases. This CDR3 has 15 residues. From germline, CDR1 is SGHTA and CDR2 FQGNSA. This CDR3 is CASGLGGRVGDTQYF. Written as DNA, the CDR3 is TGTGCCAGCGGCTTAGGGGGCAGGGTCGGGGATACGCAGTATTTT.

This clonotype was recorded only once. The chain combines TRBV5-1 with TRBJ2-1, with no clear D. The CDR3 is 15 amino acids. CDR1 and CDR2 from the germline V gene are SGHRS and YFSETQ. Deletions cut 3 bases from V and 3 bases from J, with 13 bases between. CDR3 in amino acids: CASSSFKLGYNEQFF. The CDR3 DNA reads as TGCGCCAGCAGCTCGTTTAAGCTTGGCTACAATGAGCAGTTCTTC.

The chain carries TRBV7-2 and TRBJ2-5; TRBD2 might be the D (5 bases). Trimming took off 1 base at V and 11 bases at J, with 17 bases between the two ends. CDR3 length: 14 amino acids. Germline V gives CDR1 SGHTA, CDR2 FQGNSA. This CDR3 is CASSLESGINEQYF. The CDR3 DNA sequence: TGTGCCAGCAGCTTAGAGTCCGGGATCAATGAGCAGTACTTC.

This chain uses TRBV5-1 with TRBJ2-3; D is unresolved. V was cut by 0 bases and J by 3 bases, with 11 bases left in between. CDR3 length: 15 amino acids. Germline CDR1 and CDR2: SGHRS and YFSETQ. CDR3 region: CASSLASQRTDTQYF. DNA for the CDR3: TGCGCCAGCAGCTTGGCTTCCCAGAGAACAGATACGCAGTATTTT.

V gene TRBV14 combines with J gene TRBJ2-4; 7 nucleotides match TRBD2. Germline V gives CDR1 SGHDN, CDR2 FVKESK. The CDR3 length is 15 residues. The V gene end was trimmed by 4 bases and the J gene end by 0 bases; junction bases not matched to a gene: 3. The CDR3 loop reads CASSLLAGAKNIQYF. The CDR3 nucleotides are TGTGCCAGCAGCCTCTTAGCGGGAGCCAAAAACATTCAGTACTTC. Full variable domain (missing parts from reference TRBV14 and TRBJ2-4): EAGVTQFPSHSVIEKGQTVTLRCDPISGHDNLYWYRRVMGKEIKFLLHFVKESKQDESGMPNNRFLAERTGGTYSTLKVQPAELEDSGVYFCASSLLAGAKNIQYFGAGTRLSVL.

This clonotype was picked up many times. This rearrangement joins TRBV29-1 to TRBJ2-3; possibly TRBD1 for D (5 bases). Trimming took off 7 bases at V and 4 bases at J, with 12 bases between the two ends. Germline V gene lookup returns CDR1 SQVTM and CDR2 ANQGSEA. There are 12 residues in the CDR3. In nucleotides, the CDR3 is TGCAGCGACCGCAGGGTTTCAGATACGCAGTATTTT. Amino acids: CSDRRVSDTQYF.

In regard to this clonotype: One junction end disagrees with the germline gene, perhaps due to a read error. The chain is built from TRBV12-3 or TRBV12-4 and TRBJ1-1, with 8 bases identical to TRBD1. CDR3 length equals 13 residues. CDR3: CAGSTRTGTEAFF. The CDR3 nucleotides are TGTGCCGGCAGTACGCGGACAGGGACTGAAGCTTTCTTT.

The J gene is TRBJ2-1, the V gene TRBV20-1, with D unclear. Germline CDR1 reads DFQATT; CDR2 reads SNEGSKA (reference sequence). This CDR3 is 14 amino acids long. Trimming pared 3 bases from V and 5 bases from J, leaving 14 bases between. CDR3 sequence: CSASLMQSNNEQFF. CDR3 nucleotide sequence: TGCAGTGCTAGTTTGATGCAGAGCAACAATGAGCAGTTCTTC.

This chain joins TRBV6-5 and TRBJ1-4, with 7 bases matching TRBD1. Germline CDR1 and CDR2: MNHEY and SVGAGI. Germline trimming cut 6 bases from V and 8 bases from J; bases unmatched to any gene: 6. The CDR3 is 13 amino acids. CDR3 protein: CASSYRGGEKLFF. The CDR3 DNA sequence: TGTGCCAGCAGCTACAGGGGTGGGGAAAAACTGTTTTTT.